This TCR beta chain stems from a study of vaccination effects on CD4 cells after COVID-19. Study-wide background: Within the ViraFEST assay, antigen-specific CD4+ T cells underwent expansion with viral peptide pools prior to sequencing. Study results and limitations: Both infection-induced and vaccine-induced clones contracted markedly at late post-vaccination timepoints.

This CDR3 contains 13 residues. Looked up from germline, CDR1 is LNHNV and CDR2 is YYDKDF (reference sequence). The V and J ends lost 1 base and 6 bases respectively, with 10 bases between them. Scientists isolated CD4+ T cells after a roughly 10-day culture period ended. Vaccine administered to participants consisted of two doses of either BNT162b2 or mRNA-1273. A half-medium replacement with IL-2 medium was carried out on days 3 and 7. Produced via immunoSEQ multiplex PCR; TCRdb's table is partial and in-frame only. The table includes 66,000 or so clones, roughly four fifths detected once. With regard to this clone: Its target is not known.

This TCR was sampled from a human donor who received a COVID-19 vaccine. The material was CD4+ T cells from PBMCs cultured without peptide, obtained after COVID-19 vaccination. The rearrangement joins TRBV15 to TRBJ2-7; no reliable D call. CDR3 DNA sequence: TGTGCCACCAGCAGAGGTGGTGGGGTCGAGCAGTACGTC. Its translation is CATSRGGGVEQYV.